Listed below are T cell receptor beta chains from one sample, sequenced in a study of blood T cell repertoires in COVID-19. Produced via immunoSEQ multiplex PCR; TCRdb's table is partial and in-frame only. This table has roughly 250,000 clones, roughly 87% appearing once. Source material: peripheral blood. Every receptor here comes from a woman aged 30 to 39 with acute or convalescent COVID-19. Both conserved end residues are part of each CDR3. Fields, in order: D gene, V gene, clone size, J gene, CDR3 protein, CDR3 DNA. D genes are given only for firm matches. Part of the rows lack a size; the others show once, few, many or a class for expanded clones.

d_gene: TRBD1
v_gene: TRBV5-6
abundance: .
j_gene: TRBJ1-5
CDR3aa: CASSLFRGLSNQPQHF
CDR3nt: TGTGCCAGCAGCTTATTCAGGGGGCTCAGCAATCAGCCCCAGCATTTT

d_gene: TRBD2
v_gene: TRBV13
abundance: .
j_gene: TRBJ2-1
CDR3aa: CASSFIAGGDNEQFF
CDR3nt: TGTGCCAGCAGCTTTATAGCGGGAGGAGACAATGAGCAGTTCTTC

d_gene: TRBD1
v_gene: TRBV7-9
abundance: .
j_gene: TRBJ1-1
CDR3aa: CASSLTGGSSNTEAFF
CDR3nt: TGTGCCAGCAGCCTTACAGGGGGCTCTTCTAACACTGAAGCTTTCTTT

d_gene: .
v_gene: TRBV9
abundance: .
j_gene: TRBJ1-2
CDR3aa: CASSLQSRQAYGYTF
CDR3nt: TGTGCCAGCAGCCTACAGTCCCGACAGGCCTATGGCTACACCTTC

d_gene: TRBD1
v_gene: TRBV5-8
abundance: .
j_gene: TRBJ2-5
CDR3aa: CASSLGRGTQETQYF
CDR3nt: TGTGCCAGCAGCTTGGGCAGGGGGACCCAAGAGACCCAGTACTTC

d_gene: .
v_gene: TRBV12-3/TRBV12-4
abundance: .
j_gene: TRBJ2-7
CDR3aa: CASSFTKAGQYF
CDR3nt: TGTGCCAGCAGTTTCACTAAGGCCGGGCAGTACTTC

d_gene: .
v_gene: TRBV20-1
abundance: .
j_gene: TRBJ2-1
CDR3aa: CSATQYNEQFF
CDR3nt: TGCAGTGCAACTCAATACAATGAGCAGTTCTTC

d_gene: TRBD1
v_gene: TRBV19
abundance: .
j_gene: TRBJ1-6
CDR3aa: CASSTPGQALNSPLHF
CDR3nt: TGTGCCAGTAGTACCCCGGGACAGGCTTTAAATTCACCCCTCCACTTT

d_gene: TRBD1
v_gene: TRBV5-4
abundance: .
j_gene: TRBJ1-1
CDR3aa: CASSLEGAVTEAFF
CDR3nt: TGTGCCAGCAGCTTGGAGGGGGCGGTTACTGAAGCTTTCTTT

d_gene: .
v_gene: TRBV7-2
abundance: .
j_gene: TRBJ1-6
CDR3aa: CASSSTGTYNSPLHF
CDR3nt: TGTGCCAGCAGCTCCACCGGGACCTATAATTCACCCCTCCACTTT

d_gene: .
v_gene: TRBV5-6
abundance: .
j_gene: TRBJ2-5
CDR3aa: CASSRTDQETQYF
CDR3nt: TGTGCCAGCAGCCGGACAGACCAAGAGACCCAGTACTTC

d_gene: .
v_gene: TRBV5-1
abundance: .
j_gene: TRBJ1-1
CDR3aa: CASSFRAERSEAFF
CDR3nt: TGCGCCAGCAGCTTCAGGGCGGAGCGCTCTGAAGCTTTCTTT

d_gene: TRBD1
v_gene: TRBV11-3
abundance: .
j_gene: TRBJ1-2
CDR3aa: CASSLGPTGANYGYTF
CDR3nt: TGTGCCAGCAGCTTAGGTCCGACAGGGGCTAACTATGGCTACACCTTC

d_gene: .
v_gene: TRBV7-9
abundance: once
j_gene: TRBJ2-1
CDR3aa: CASSPSGNEQFF
CDR3nt: TGTGCCAGCAGCCCCAGCGGCAATGAGCAGTTCTTC

d_gene: .
v_gene: TRBV6-2/TRBV6-3
abundance: .
j_gene: TRBJ2-4
CDR3aa: CASSDGRSGLAKNIQYF
CDR3nt: TGTGCCAGCAGTGACGGACGCAGCGGACTAGCCAAAAACATTCAGTACTTC

d_gene: .
v_gene: TRBV29-1
abundance: .
j_gene: TRBJ1-2
CDR3aa: CSVEGDGYGYTF
CDR3nt: TGCAGCGTTGAGGGAGATGGGTATGGCTACACCTTC

d_gene: TRBD1
v_gene: TRBV27
abundance: once
j_gene: TRBJ1-1
CDR3aa: CASSPQGQGEAFF
CDR3nt: TGTGCCAGCAGTCCCCAGGGACAGGGTGAAGCTTTCTTT

d_gene: TRBD1
v_gene: TRBV9
abundance: .
j_gene: TRBJ1-2
CDR3aa: CASSGLDRRYGYTF
CDR3nt: TGTGCCAGCAGTGGTTTGGACAGGAGGTATGGCTACACCTTC

d_gene: .
v_gene: TRBV19
abundance: .
j_gene: TRBJ1-1
CDR3aa: CASRPRTEMNTEAFF
CDR3nt: TGTGCCAGTAGGCCTCGGACAGAGATGAACACTGAAGCTTTCTTT

d_gene: TRBD2
v_gene: TRBV7-6
abundance: .
j_gene: TRBJ2-6
CDR3aa: CASSPQGGTGANVLTF
CDR3nt: TGTGCCAGCAGCCCTCAGGGAGGGACTGGGGCCAACGTCCTGACTTTC

d_gene: TRBD1
v_gene: TRBV5-1
abundance: .
j_gene: TRBJ2-7
CDR3aa: CASSLVGTGADEQYF
CDR3nt: TGCGCCAGCAGCTTGGTCGGGACAGGGGCGGACGAGCAGTACTTC

d_gene: TRBD2
v_gene: TRBV4-1
abundance: .
j_gene: TRBJ2-5
CDR3aa: CASSQAEREFETQYF
CDR3nt: TGCGCCAGCAGCCAAGCGGAGCGGGAGTTTGAGACCCAGTACTTC

d_gene: .
v_gene: TRBV9
abundance: few
j_gene: TRBJ2-2
CDR3aa: CASSSDTLGNTGELFF
CDR3nt: TGTGCCAGCAGCTCAGACACCTTGGGGAACACCGGGGAGCTGTTTTTT

d_gene: .
v_gene: TRBV19
abundance: .
j_gene: TRBJ2-7
CDR3aa: CASSSPPGYEQYF
CDR3nt: TGTGCCAGTAGCTCTCCACCAGGGTACGAGCAGTACTTC

d_gene: .
v_gene: TRBV12-5
abundance: .
j_gene: TRBJ1-3
CDR3aa: CAAGGLISENTIYF
CDR3nt: TGTGCCGCCGGGGGGTTGATTTCGGAAAACACCATATATTTT

d_gene: .
v_gene: TRBV5-1
abundance: .
j_gene: TRBJ2-3
CDR3aa: CASSLASSATDTQYF
CDR3nt: TGCGCCAGCAGCTTGGCGTCTAGCGCCACAGATACGCAGTATTTT

d_gene: .
v_gene: TRBV27
abundance: .
j_gene: TRBJ2-6
CDR3aa: CASSGRGNVLTF
CDR3nt: TGTGCCAGCAGTGGTCGGGGCAACGTCCTGACTTTC

d_gene: TRBD2
v_gene: TRBV6-5
abundance: once
j_gene: TRBJ2-3
CDR3aa: CASSTLAGGGDTQYF
CDR3nt: TGTGCCAGCAGCACACTAGCGGGAGGCGGGGATACGCAGTATTTT

d_gene: .
v_gene: TRBV18
abundance: few
j_gene: TRBJ2-2
CDR3aa: CASSPVTAQNTGELFF
CDR3nt: TGTGCCAGCTCACCAGTGACAGCCCAGAACACCGGGGAGCTGTTTTTT

d_gene: .
v_gene: TRBV5-1
abundance: few
j_gene: TRBJ1-2
CDR3aa: CASSPRQGQSGYGYTF
CDR3nt: TGCGCCAGCAGCCCCCGACAAGGCCAATCGGGGTATGGCTACACCTTC

d_gene: TRBD1
v_gene: TRBV6-2/TRBV6-3
abundance: .
j_gene: TRBJ1-3
CDR3aa: CASSYGQGSGNTIYF
CDR3nt: TGTGCCAGCAGTTATGGACAGGGGAGTGGAAACACCATATATTTT

d_gene: TRBD1
v_gene: TRBV5-6
abundance: .
j_gene: TRBJ2-7
CDR3aa: CASSAPGQGDYEQYF
CDR3nt: TGTGCCAGCAGCGCCCCGGGACAGGGTGACTACGAGCAGTACTTC

d_gene: TRBD2
v_gene: TRBV4-2
abundance: .
j_gene: TRBJ2-5
CDR3aa: CASSQANIAGGETQYF
CDR3nt: TGTGCCAGCAGCCAAGCCAACATAGCGGGAGGGGAGACCCAGTACTTC

d_gene: .
v_gene: TRBV6-5
abundance: .
j_gene: TRBJ1-6
CDR3aa: CASTTRVGPLHF
CDR3nt: TGTGCCAGCACCACGCGGGTGGGACCCCTCCACTTT

d_gene: .
v_gene: TRBV9
abundance: .
j_gene: TRBJ2-7
CDR3aa: CASSKRPGRDEQYF
CDR3nt: TGTGCCAGCAGCAAACGGCCAGGCCGCGACGAGCAGTACTTC

d_gene: TRBD2
v_gene: TRBV19
abundance: .
j_gene: TRBJ2-1
CDR3aa: CASSIVSGGSNEQFF
CDR3nt: TGTGCCAGTAGTATAGTTAGCGGGGGGTCCAATGAGCAGTTCTTC

d_gene: .
v_gene: TRBV7-2
abundance: .
j_gene: TRBJ1-4
CDR3aa: CASSLTNAEKLFF
CDR3nt: TGTGCCAGCAGCTTAACGAACGCGGAAAAACTGTTTTTT

d_gene: TRBD2
v_gene: TRBV5-6
abundance: .
j_gene: TRBJ2-1
CDR3aa: CASSLALAGPYNEQFF
CDR3nt: TGTGCCAGCAGCTTGGCTCTAGCGGGACCCTACAATGAGCAGTTCTTC

d_gene: TRBD1
v_gene: TRBV4-2
abundance: .
j_gene: TRBJ2-3
CDR3aa: CASSQAGQGSTDTQYF
CDR3nt: TGTGCCAGCAGCCAGGCTGGACAGGGGAGCACAGATACGCAGTATTTT

d_gene: .
v_gene: TRBV3-1/TRBV3-2
abundance: .
j_gene: TRBJ1-1
CDR3aa: CASSQDWQGNTEAFF
CDR3nt: TGTGCCAGCAGCCAAGATTGGCAGGGGAACACTGAAGCTTTCTTT

d_gene: .
v_gene: TRBV7-9
abundance: .
j_gene: TRBJ1-2
CDR3aa: CASSFIRGGGGTNYGYTF
CDR3nt: TGTGCCAGCAGCTTCATTAGGGGCGGTGGAGGGACGAACTATGGCTACACCTTC

d_gene: TRBD1
v_gene: TRBV4-3
abundance: .
j_gene: TRBJ1-1
CDR3aa: CASSYERDRGTEAFF
CDR3nt: TGCGCCAGCAGCTACGAACGGGACAGGGGCACTGAAGCTTTCTTT

d_gene: .
v_gene: TRBV27
abundance: .
j_gene: TRBJ1-5
CDR3aa: CASSLSAGNQPQHF
CDR3nt: TGTGCCAGCAGTTTATCGGCAGGGAATCAGCCCCAGCATTTT

d_gene: TRBD1
v_gene: TRBV5-1
abundance: .
j_gene: TRBJ2-3
CDR3aa: CASSLGQGPDTQYF
CDR3nt: TGCGCCAGCAGCTTGGGACAGGGACCAGATACGCAGTATTTT

d_gene: TRBD1
v_gene: TRBV9
abundance: once
j_gene: TRBJ2-5
CDR3aa: CASSAGQGAETQYF
CDR3nt: TGTGCCAGCAGCGCGGGACAGGGGGCTGAGACCCAGTACTTC

d_gene: TRBD2
v_gene: TRBV10-3
abundance: .
j_gene: TRBJ2-7
CDR3aa: CAISTGRVARFGYEQYF
CDR3nt: TGTGCCATCAGCACCGGGAGGGTAGCTCGGTTCGGTTACGAGCAGTACTTC

d_gene: .
v_gene: TRBV7-2
abundance: once
j_gene: TRBJ2-7
CDR3aa: CASSLANSGVLLYEQYF
CDR3nt: TGTGCCAGCAGCTTAGCGAATTCGGGGGTACTTCTATACGAGCAGTACTTC

d_gene: .
v_gene: TRBV12-5
abundance: .
j_gene: TRBJ2-7
CDR3aa: CASGPHTEQYF
CDR3nt: TGTGCTAGTGGTCCCCACACCGAGCAGTACTTC

d_gene: .
v_gene: TRBV25-1
abundance: .
j_gene: TRBJ2-2
CDR3aa: CASSRSGKTGELFF
CDR3nt: TGTGCCAGCAGCCGATCGGGGAAGACCGGGGAGCTGTTTTTT

d_gene: TRBD1
v_gene: TRBV5-1
abundance: .
j_gene: TRBJ2-7
CDR3aa: CASSFRPRGLSSYEQYF
CDR3nt: TGCGCCAGCAGCTTTCGCCCCAGGGGGCTCAGCTCCTACGAGCAGTACTTC

d_gene: .
v_gene: TRBV6-6
abundance: .
j_gene: TRBJ1-1
CDR3aa: CASSYSGRSYTEAFF
CDR3nt: TGTGCCAGCAGTTACTCGGGCAGAAGTTACACTGAAGCTTTCTTT

d_gene: TRBD2
v_gene: TRBV4-3
abundance: .
j_gene: TRBJ2-1
CDR3aa: CASSQYLAGGSSYNEQFF
CDR3nt: TGCGCCAGCAGCCAGTACCTAGCGGGAGGGAGCTCCTACAATGAGCAGTTCTTC